Listed below are T cell receptor beta chains from one sample, sequenced in a study of T cells in Graves' hyperthyroidism and ophthalmopathy. Via MiXCR, TCRdb re-called the multiplex PCR reads, giving one row per CDR3 protein. The profile shows about 560,000 distinct CDR3 sequences, about 45% of them singletons. The sequencing input was peripheral blood or thyroid tissue (not recorded which). All receptors come from a young woman with Graves' hyperthyroidism. Each CDR3 is given with its conserved first and last residue. A D gene is named only where the DNA matches it firmly. Some rows mark clone size as missing; the rest say once, few, many or name a class of expanded clone.

D gene	V gene	clone size	J gene	CDR3 DNA	CDR3 protein
NA	TRBV24-1	many	TRBJ2-5	TGTGCCACCAGTGCCACCTTCGACGGGGGTGTACAAGAGACCCAGTACTTC	CATSATFDGGVQETQYF
TRBD2	TRBV20-1	few	TRBJ2-7	TGCAGTGCTTCTAGACTAGCGGGACTCTACGAGCAGTACTTC	CSASRLAGLYEQYF
TRBD1	TRBV2	NA	TRBJ1-5	TGTGCCAGCAGTTTTGTGGCCCCGGGACAGGAGGTTCAGCCCCAGCATTTT	CASSFVAPGQEVQPQHF
NA	TRBV5-1	once	TRBJ2-7	TGCGCCAGCAGCTCGGACAGTGTACACGAGCAGTACTTC	CASSSDSVHEQYF
NA	TRBV14	NA	TRBJ1-2	TGTGCCAGCAGCCTGAAAGGAAGGGATGTCTATGGCTACACCTTC	CASSLKGRDVYGYTF
NA	TRBV12-3/TRBV12-4	many	TRBJ2-7	TGTGCCAGCAGTTCCCTTTCCAGCTACGAGCAGTACTTC	CASSSLSSYEQYF
TRBD2	TRBV2	NA	TRBJ2-5	TGTGCCAGCAGCGCACGCCCTAGCGGGAGGGCCGGGACCCAGTACTTC	CASSARPSGRAGTQYF
NA	TRBV29-1	many	TRBJ2-7	TGCAGCGTTGCAACAGGGAGCATCTACGAGCAGTACTTC	CSVATGSIYEQYF
NA	TRBV7-2	few	TRBJ1-1	TGTGCCAGCAGCCCCAGGAACATTGGGAACACTGAAGCTTTCTTT	CASSPRNIGNTEAFF
NA	TRBV19	few	TRBJ2-7	TGTGCCAGTAGTATAATGGGACACCGAACCGAGCAGTACTTC	CASSIMGHRTEQYF
NA	TRBV9	few	TRBJ2-2	TGTGCCAGCAGCGTAGGGACTCTAGGCTCTTTTGGGGAGCTGTTTTTT	CASSVGTLGSFGELFF
TRBD1	TRBV29-1	NA	TRBJ2-7	TGCAGCGTTGAAGAGAGGGGGGCAGGGGGCATCTACGAGCAGTACTTC	CSVEERGAGGIYEQYF
NA	TRBV29-1	NA	TRBJ1-1	TGCAGCGTTGACGTCGTGAGGAACACTGAAGCTTTCTTT	CSVDVVRNTEAFF
NA	TRBV2	many	TRBJ1-2	TGTGCCAGCAAGGAACCCAGGGCCGGTAACTATGGCTACACCTTC	CASKEPRAGNYGYTF
TRBD1	TRBV7-9	few	TRBJ1-2	TGTGCCAGCAGCTTAGCTCCGGGACAGGGTCGAGGCTACACCTTC	CASSLAPGQGRGYTF
TRBD1	TRBV2	NA	TRBJ2-2	TGTGCCAGCAGTGCGCAGGGGGTCGGGGAGCTGTTTTTT	CASSAQGVGELFF
TRBD1	TRBV2	NA	TRBJ2-7	TGTGCCACTAATAGTCTGAGAGGACAGGTAGGCCATCAGCAGTACTTC	CATNSLRGQVGHQQYF
NA	TRBV19	NA	TRBJ2-2	TGTGCCAGTAGTCCCCGGAGGGGTCGGAACACCGGGGAGCTGTTTTTT	CASSPRRGRNTGELFF
NA	TRBV5-2	NA	TRBJ2-7	TGTGCCAGCGAACTAGCGGGAGGATCCAATGAGCAGTACTTC	CASELAGGSNEQYF
NA	TRBV6-5	once	TRBJ1-4	TGTGCCATCAGTTACGGGTCCCATAATGAAAAACTGTTTTTT	CAISYGSHNEKLFF
TRBD1	TRBV15	many	TRBJ2-6	TGTGCCACCGAAACAGGGGGCGCTGGGGCCAACGTCCTGACTTTC	CATETGGAGANVLTF
NA	TRBV30	few	TRBJ1-5	TGTGCCTGGAGTCGCCCCCCGAATCAGCCCCAGCATTTT	CAWSRPPNQPQHF
TRBD2	TRBV20-1	NA	TRBJ2-5	TGCAGTGCTCGGGGGGGGACCCACTACTTC	CSARGGTHYF
NA	TRBV5-2	NA	TRBJ1-5	TGTGCCAGCAAGGAGGGGTTTCTGAATCAGCCCCAGCATTTT	CASKEGFLNQPQHF
TRBD2	TRBV20-1	NA	TRBJ2-7	TGCAGTGTTCGGAGCGGGAGTTACGAGCAGTACTTC	CSVRSGSYEQYF
NA	TRBV15	NA	TRBJ2-1	TGTGCCACCAGCATGAGTCGAGGAGGTGATGAGCAGTTCTTC	CATSMSRGGDEQFF
TRBD2	TRBV29-1	NA	TRBJ2-7	TGCAGCAGTCCGCCGGGGGGCTCCTACGAGCAGTACTTC	CSSPPGGSYEQYF
TRBD2	TRBV2	many	TRBJ2-5	TGTGCCAGCAGGGGAGGACTAGCGGTACAAGAGACCCAGTACTTC	CASRGGLAVQETQYF
NA	TRBV29-1	many	TRBJ1-2	TGCAGCGTTGAAGAACAGGGAGGTGGCTACACCTTC	CSVEEQGGGYTF
NA	TRBV11-2	once	TRBJ2-7	TGTGCCAACAGGGATTCCTACGAGCAGTACTTC	CANRDSYEQYF
NA	TRBV7-9	few	TRBJ1-4	TGTGCCAGCGGCGGGGAGGCTAATGAAAAACTGTTTTTT	CASGGEANEKLFF
TRBD1	TRBV19	few	TRBJ1-2	TGTGCCAGTAGCGGGACAGGGGGCGTGGAGTATGGCTACACCTTC	CASSGTGGVEYGYTF
NA	TRBV9	NA	TRBJ1-6	TGTGCCAGCAGCGAGTTCGGCAATTCACCCCTCCACTTT	CASSEFGNSPLHF
TRBD1	TRBV10-3	NA	TRBJ1-1	TGTGCCATCAGTACGGGACAGGGTATGAACACTGAAGCTTTCTTT	CAISTGQGMNTEAFF
NA	TRBV2	NA	TRBJ1-6	TGTGCCAGCAGTGCCCAGAGGGACGGGTCACCCCTCCACTTT	CASSAQRDGSPLHF
NA	TRBV7-9	NA	TRBJ2-7	TGTGCCAGCAGCCCAACCGGGGACGAGTCCTACGAGCAGTACTTC	CASSPTGDESYEQYF
TRBD1	TRBV7-9	NA	TRBJ2-5	TGTGCCAGCAGCTTATGGGCAGGGGGCCCAGAGACCCAGTACTTC	CASSLWAGGPETQYF